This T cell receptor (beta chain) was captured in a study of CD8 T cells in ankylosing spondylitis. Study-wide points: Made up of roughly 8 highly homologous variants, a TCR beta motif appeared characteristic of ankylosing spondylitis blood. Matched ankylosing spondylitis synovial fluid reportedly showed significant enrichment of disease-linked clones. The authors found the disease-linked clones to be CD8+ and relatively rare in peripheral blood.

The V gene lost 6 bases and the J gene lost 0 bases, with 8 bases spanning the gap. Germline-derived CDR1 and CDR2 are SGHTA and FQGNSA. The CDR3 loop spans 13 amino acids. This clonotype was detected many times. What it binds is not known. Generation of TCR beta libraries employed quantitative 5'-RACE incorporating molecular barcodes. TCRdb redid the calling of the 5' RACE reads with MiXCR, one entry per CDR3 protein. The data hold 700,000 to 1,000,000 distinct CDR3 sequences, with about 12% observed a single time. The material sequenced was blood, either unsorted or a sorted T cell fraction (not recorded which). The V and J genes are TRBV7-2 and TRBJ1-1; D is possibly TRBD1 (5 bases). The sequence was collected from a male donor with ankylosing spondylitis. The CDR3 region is CASSSGLNTEAFF. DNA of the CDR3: TGTGCCAGCAGTTCGGGGCTGAACACTGAAGCTTTCTTT.